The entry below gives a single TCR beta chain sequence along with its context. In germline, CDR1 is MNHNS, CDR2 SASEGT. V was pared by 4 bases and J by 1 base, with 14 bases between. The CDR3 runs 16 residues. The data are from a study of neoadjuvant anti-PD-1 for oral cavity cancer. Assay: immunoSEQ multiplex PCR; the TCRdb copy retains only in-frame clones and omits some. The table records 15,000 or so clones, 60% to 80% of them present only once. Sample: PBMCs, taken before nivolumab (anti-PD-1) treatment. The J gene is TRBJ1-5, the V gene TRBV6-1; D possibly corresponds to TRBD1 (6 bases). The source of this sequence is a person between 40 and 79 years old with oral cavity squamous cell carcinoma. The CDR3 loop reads CASSVLPDRSNQPQHF. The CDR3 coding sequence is TGTGCCAGCAGTGTACTCCCCGACAGGAGCAATCAGCCCCAGCATTTT.